What follows is one T cell receptor beta chain and its context. Its antigen remains unidentified. This record comes from a study of T cell responses to AZD1222 COVID-19 vaccine. The ends were cut back, 2 bases at V and 5 bases at J, with 9 bases in the middle. The CDR3 has 13 amino acids. Germline V gene lookup returns CDR1 MNHEY and CDR2 SVGAGI. Whole-study findings and limits: Clonal diversity was possibly underestimated; the donors were predominantly white British and more often female.

Sequenced by immunoSEQ multiplex PCR; TCRdb stores in-frame clones only, minus some. This sample has about 130,000 clones; 75% to 90% occur once, and the top ten carry about 4.3%. Here the sequenced sample was peripheral blood, taken 28 days after the second AZD1222 dose. This TCR came from an adult who received the AZD1222 COVID-19 vaccine. The rearrangement joins TRBV6-5 to TRBJ1-1, with TRBD1 as a possible D gene (5 bases). The CDR3 DNA reads TGTGCCAGCAGTTACGTTGGGGGGACTGAAGCTTTCTTT. This encodes CASSYVGGTEAFF.